The 10 T cell receptor beta chains reported below all come from one sample, sequenced in a study of T cells after yellow fever vaccination. TCRdb used MiXCR to reprocess the 5' RACE reads, holding one entry per CDR3 protein. Of 280,000 or so distinct CDR3 sequences listed, under 9% are singletons. The sample was CD4+ T cells sorted from PBMCs, taken 5 days after the yellow fever booster vaccination. The source of these receptors is a young man who received the YFV17D yellow fever vaccine.

There are a few counts of this clonotype. The chain joins TRBV5-1 to TRBJ1-1; a weak D match, TRBD1 (5 bases). The length of the CDR3 is 14 residues. The germline CDR1 and CDR2 sequences are SGHRS and YFSETQ. Trimming took 0 bases from V and 7 from J, leaving 13 bases between them. CDR3 bases: TGCGCCAGCAGCTTGGATGGGGGTCCCTATGAAGCTTTCTTT. Translation gives CASSLDGGPYEAFF.

The chain's CDR3 is CATSSRTGGNTGELFF. The CDR3 nucleotides are TGTGCCACCAGTTCCCGGACAGGGGGGAACACCGGGGAGCTGTTTTTT. The chain recombines TRBV24-1 with TRBJ2-2, with 10 positions matching TRBD1. In germline, CDR1 is KGHDR, CDR2 SFDVKD. The CDR3 is 16 amino acids. Losses at the gene ends were 6 bases for V and 1 base for J; bases not matched to a gene: 4.

The rearrangement uses TRBV6-2 or TRBV6-3 and TRBJ1-5; 7 bases align to TRBD1. This CDR3 has 15 amino acids. J was trimmed by 6 bases and V by 6 bases; bases with no gene match: 11. CDR1 MNHEY and CDR2 SVGEGT come from the germline V gene. The CDR3 sequence is CASRRAGGLSQPQHF. CDR3 in DNA: TGTGCCAGCAGAAGAGCAGGGGGGCTGTCTCAGCCCCAGCATTTT.

V and J are TRBV11-2 and TRBJ2-5; D ambiguous. Between the trimmed V and J ends, which lost 1 base and 0 bases, there was a span of 6 bases. The CDR3 is made up of 14 amino acids. CDR1 SGHAT and CDR2 FQNNGV come from the germline V gene. The CDR3 coding sequence is TGTGCCAGCAGCTTAGGAGCGTACCAAGAGACCCAGTACTTC. Translating it yields CASSLGAYQETQYF.

This chain uses TRBV20-1 with TRBJ2-1, with D unclear. The germline gives CDR1 DFQATT, CDR2 SNEGSKA (reference sequence). V lost 0 bases and J lost 8, with 8 bases in between. This CDR3 is 12 amino acids long. CDR3 DNA sequence: TGCAGTGCTAGAGATGTGGCGGATGAGCAGTTCTTC. It yields the protein CSARDVADEQFF.

The V gene is TRBV6-5, the J gene TRBJ1-6; 7 nucleotides agree with TRBD1. The CDR3 is 13 amino acids. In germline, CDR1 is MNHEY, CDR2 SVGAGI. The V segment lost 6 bases and the J segment 11 bases; nucleotides outside the gene matches: 7. The chain's CDR3 is CASSGTDDTPLHF. Here the CDR3 DNA reads TGTGCCAGCAGCGGGACAGACGATACACCCCTCCACTTT.

The genes are TRBV7-3 and TRBJ2-1; no reliable D call. The CDR3 length is 17 residues. The V and J ends lost 0 bases and 10 bases respectively, with 22 bases between them. Germline CDR1 reads SGHTA; CDR2 reads FQGTGA. The CDR3 loop is CASSLTLTGFPSGEQFF. CDR3 nucleotides: TGTGCCAGCAGCTTAACGTTAACCGGATTCCCTTCAGGCGAGCAGTTCTTC.

The sample holds many counts of this clonotype. The chain links TRBV4-2 to TRBJ1-2, with D possibly matching TRBD1 (5 bases). V was trimmed by 4 bases and J by 5 bases, leaving 20 bases between them. The CDR3 is 16 residues long. The germline V gene has CDR1 LGHNA and CDR2 YNFKEQ. In nucleotides, the CDR3 is TGTGCCAGCAGCCGAACTATACAGGACGCGGATTATGGCTACACCTTC. Amino acids: CASSRTIQDADYGYTF.

The CDR3, as DNA: TGTGCCAGCACAGGACAGGGCGCTGGGGGAGGCTACACCTTC. The encoded protein is CASTGQGAGGGYTF. The chain recombines TRBV7-2 with TRBJ1-2; 8 bases map to TRBD1. The CDR3 is 14 amino acids. The germline V gene has CDR1 SGHTA and CDR2 FQGNSA. The J segment lost 8 bases and the V segment lost 7 bases, leaving 12 bases of the junction unmatched.

As DNA, the CDR3 is TGTGCCAGCAGCGCCCGGACAGGGGGGAACGGGGAGCTGTTTTTT. Its translation: CASSARTGGNGELFF. The rearrangement links TRBV11-2 to TRBJ2-2; 10 nucleotides match TRBD1. Losses at the gene ends were 5 bases for V and 7 bases for J; bases not matched to a gene: 7. CDR3 length equals 15 residues. CDR1 SGHAT and CDR2 FQNNGV come from the germline V gene. Full variable domain (remainder filled in from reference TRBV11-2 and TRBJ2-2): EAGVAQSPRYKIIEKRQSVAFWCNPISGHATLYWYQQILGQGPKLLIQFQNNGVVDDSQLPKDRFSAERLKGVDSTLKIQPAKLEDSAVYLCASSARTGGNGELFFGEGSRLTVL.